The rows below give T cell receptor beta chains drawn from one sample of a study of PD-1 blockade in mismatch repair-deficient tumors. Their cognate antigens are unknown. Sequencing was performed with immunoSEQ multiplex PCR; in TCRdb, only in-frame clones are kept and a portion is missing. This sample has 8,500 to 10,000 clones, with around 85% found just once. Sequences were derived from cells cultured in vitro, sampled from a patient treated with pembrolizumab. The source is an adult with mismatch repair-deficient cancer. CDR3s leave out the opening cysteine and the closing phenylalanine or tryptophan. A D gene is named only where the DNA matches it firmly.

CDR3 length,V gene,D gene,CDR3 protein
12,TRBV15,TRBD2,ATSRDLAGVEQF
11,TRBV5-1,-,ASRFDGNTEAF
13,TRBV14,TRBD1,ASSQDTGGPYEQY
11,TRBV6-1,TRBD1,ASSPTGPSGYT
15,TRBV15,-,ATSRDHPMNSYNEQF
12,TRBV27,-,ASSFSSHADTQY
11,TRBV10-3,-,AISVRLSYEQY
14,TRBV5-6,-,ASGLGGEMRGNEQF
12,TRBV5-4,-,ASSLVGEATEAF
11,TRBV5-1,-,ASSFQGSETQY
12,TRBV5-1,-,ASSSRTVTDTQY
13,TRBV5-1,TRBD1,ASSLQGASNQPQH
12,TRBV6-5,TRBD1,ASRVDRDQETQY
14,TRBV9,TRBD1,ASSVDLRGPGTEAF
12,TRBV14,-,ASSPGLGSYEQY
12,TRBV28,-,ASSLSTGLSEQF
11,TRBV5-6,-,ASSADFYNEQF